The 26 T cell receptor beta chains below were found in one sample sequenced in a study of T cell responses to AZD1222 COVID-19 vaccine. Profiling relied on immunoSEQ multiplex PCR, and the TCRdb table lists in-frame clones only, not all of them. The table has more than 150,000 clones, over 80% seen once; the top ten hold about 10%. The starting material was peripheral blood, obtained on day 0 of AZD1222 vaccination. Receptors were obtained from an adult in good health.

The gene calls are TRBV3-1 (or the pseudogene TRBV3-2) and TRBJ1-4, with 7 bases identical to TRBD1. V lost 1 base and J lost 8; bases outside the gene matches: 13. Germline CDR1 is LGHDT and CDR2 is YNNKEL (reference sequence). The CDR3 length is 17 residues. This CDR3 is CASSQGGGTARREKLFF. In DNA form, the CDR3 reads TGTGCCAGCAGCCAAGGTGGGGGGACAGCCCGTCGCGAAAAACTGTTTTTT.

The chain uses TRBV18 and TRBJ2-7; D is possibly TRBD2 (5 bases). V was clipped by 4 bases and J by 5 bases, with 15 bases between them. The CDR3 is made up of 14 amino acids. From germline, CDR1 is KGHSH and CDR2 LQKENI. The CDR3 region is CASSRGSGRDEQYF. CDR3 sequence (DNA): TGTGCCAGCTCACGAGGTTCGGGAAGGGACGAGCAGTACTTC.

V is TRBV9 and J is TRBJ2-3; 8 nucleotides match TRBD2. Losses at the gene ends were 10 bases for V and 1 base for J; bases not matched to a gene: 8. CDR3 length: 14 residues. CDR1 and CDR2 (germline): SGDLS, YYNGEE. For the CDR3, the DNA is TGTGCCTCCCGCGGGGGGATACGCACAGATACGCAGTATTTT. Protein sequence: CASRGGIRTDTQYF.

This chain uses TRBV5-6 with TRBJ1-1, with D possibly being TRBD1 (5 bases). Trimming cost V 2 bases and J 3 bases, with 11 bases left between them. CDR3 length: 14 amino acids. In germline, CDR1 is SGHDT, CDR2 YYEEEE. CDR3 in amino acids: CASSFRGRDTEAFF. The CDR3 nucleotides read TGTGCCAGCAGCTTCCGGGGCCGTGACACTGAAGCTTTCTTT.

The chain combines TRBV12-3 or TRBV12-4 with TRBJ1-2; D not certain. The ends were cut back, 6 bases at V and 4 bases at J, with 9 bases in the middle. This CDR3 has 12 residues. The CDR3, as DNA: TGTGCCAGCAGGGCGGTGGGCTATGGCTACACCTTC. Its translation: CASRAVGYGYTF.

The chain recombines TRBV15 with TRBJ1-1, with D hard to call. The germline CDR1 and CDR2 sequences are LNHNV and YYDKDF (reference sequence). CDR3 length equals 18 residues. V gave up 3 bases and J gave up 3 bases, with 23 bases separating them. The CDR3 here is CATSRDHGQPNRDTEAFF. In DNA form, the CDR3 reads TGTGCCACCAGCAGGGACCACGGGCAGCCCAACCGGGACACTGAAGCTTTCTTT.

This CDR3 reads CASSPGTGSSGANVLTF. CDR3 coding DNA: TGTGCCAGCAGTCCCGGGACAGGCTCCTCTGGGGCCAACGTCCTGACTTTC. The chain links TRBV27 to TRBJ2-6, with TRBD1 identical over 8 bases. The length of the CDR3 is 17 residues. In germline, CDR1 is MNHEY, CDR2 SMNVEV (reference sequence). Trimming removed 5 bases from V and 0 bases from J; junction bases left unmatched: 6.

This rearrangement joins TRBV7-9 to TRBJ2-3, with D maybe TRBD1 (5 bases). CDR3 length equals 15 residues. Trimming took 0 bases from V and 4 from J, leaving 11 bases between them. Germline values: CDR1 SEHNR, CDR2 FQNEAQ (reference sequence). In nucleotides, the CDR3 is TGTGCCAGCAGCTTAGCGCAGGGTTCCGCAGATACGCAGTATTTT. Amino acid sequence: CASSLAQGSADTQYF.

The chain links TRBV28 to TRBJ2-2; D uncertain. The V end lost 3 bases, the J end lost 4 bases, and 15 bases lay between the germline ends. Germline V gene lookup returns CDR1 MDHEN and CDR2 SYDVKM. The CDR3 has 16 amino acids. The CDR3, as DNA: TGTGCCAGCAGTTTCCCGGCGTCCCCCGGCACCGGGGAGCTGTTTTTT. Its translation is CASSFPASPGTGELFF.

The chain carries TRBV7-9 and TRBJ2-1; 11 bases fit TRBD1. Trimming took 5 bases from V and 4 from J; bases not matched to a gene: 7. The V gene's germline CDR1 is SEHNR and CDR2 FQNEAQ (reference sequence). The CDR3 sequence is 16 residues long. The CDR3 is CASSPRGQGVYNEQFF. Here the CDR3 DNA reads TGTGCCAGCAGCCCGCGGGGACAGGGGGTATACAATGAGCAGTTCTTC.

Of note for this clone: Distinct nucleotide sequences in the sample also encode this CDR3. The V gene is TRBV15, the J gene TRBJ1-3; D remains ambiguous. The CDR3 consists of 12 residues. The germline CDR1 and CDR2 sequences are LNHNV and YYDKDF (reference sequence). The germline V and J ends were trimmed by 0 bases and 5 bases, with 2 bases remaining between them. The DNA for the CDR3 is TGTGCCACCAGCAGAGATCGAAACACCATATATTTT. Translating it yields CATSRDRNTIYF.

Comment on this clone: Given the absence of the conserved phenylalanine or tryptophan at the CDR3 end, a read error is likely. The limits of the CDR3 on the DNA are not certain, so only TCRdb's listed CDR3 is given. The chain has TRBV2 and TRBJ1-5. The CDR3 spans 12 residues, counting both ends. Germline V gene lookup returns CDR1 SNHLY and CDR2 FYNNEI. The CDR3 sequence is CASSEALGTPFV.

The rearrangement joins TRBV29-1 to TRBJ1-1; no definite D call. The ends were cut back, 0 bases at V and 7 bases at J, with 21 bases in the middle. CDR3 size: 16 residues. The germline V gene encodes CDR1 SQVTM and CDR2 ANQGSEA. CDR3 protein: CSVEDADRGGFVEAFF. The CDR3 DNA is TGCAGCGTTGAAGATGCCGACCGCGGTGGTTTTGTTGAAGCTTTCTTT.

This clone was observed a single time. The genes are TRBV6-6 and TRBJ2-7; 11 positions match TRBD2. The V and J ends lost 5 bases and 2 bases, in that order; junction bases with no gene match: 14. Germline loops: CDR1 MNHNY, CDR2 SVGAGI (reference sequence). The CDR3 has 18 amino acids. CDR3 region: CASSGSGLAARSTYEQYF. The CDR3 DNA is TGTGCCAGCAGTGGATCGGGACTAGCGGCTAGATCTACCTACGAGCAGTACTTC.

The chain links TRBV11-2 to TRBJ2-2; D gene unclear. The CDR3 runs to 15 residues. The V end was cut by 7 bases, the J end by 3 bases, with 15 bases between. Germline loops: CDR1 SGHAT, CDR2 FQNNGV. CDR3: CASIEQWGYTGELFF. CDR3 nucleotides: TGTGCCAGCATCGAGCAGTGGGGATACACCGGGGAGCTGTTTTTT.

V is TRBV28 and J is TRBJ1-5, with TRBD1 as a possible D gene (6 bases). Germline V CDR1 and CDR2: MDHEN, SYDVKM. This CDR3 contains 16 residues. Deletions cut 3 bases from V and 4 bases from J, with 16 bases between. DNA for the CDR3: TGTGCCAGCAGTTTTAGAGGACAGCTTGTGAATCAGCCCCAGCATTTT. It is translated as CASSFRGQLVNQPQHF.

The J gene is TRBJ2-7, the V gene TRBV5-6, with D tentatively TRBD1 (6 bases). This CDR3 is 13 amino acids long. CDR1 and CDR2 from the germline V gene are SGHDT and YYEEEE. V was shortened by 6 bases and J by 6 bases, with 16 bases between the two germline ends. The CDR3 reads CASTDTGQVEQYF. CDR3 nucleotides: TGTGCCAGCACCGATACAGGGCAGGTCGAGCAGTACTTC.

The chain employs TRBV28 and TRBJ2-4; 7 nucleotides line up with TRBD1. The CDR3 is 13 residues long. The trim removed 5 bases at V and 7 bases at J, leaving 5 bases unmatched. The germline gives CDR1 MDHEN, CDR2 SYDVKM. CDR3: CASSISQGNIQYF. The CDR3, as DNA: TGTGCCAGCAGTATCTCACAGGGGAACATTCAGTACTTC.

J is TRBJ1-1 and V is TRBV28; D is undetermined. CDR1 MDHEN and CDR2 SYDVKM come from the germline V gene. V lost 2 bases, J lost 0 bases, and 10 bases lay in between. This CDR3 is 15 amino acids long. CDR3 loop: CASSLRTPMNTEAFF. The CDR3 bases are TGTGCCAGCAGTTTACGGACCCCCATGAACACTGAAGCTTTCTTT.

Here the CDR3 DNA reads TGTGCCAGCAGTGTAGGACAGGGGGCAGCCGATGGCTACACCTTC. Translated: CASSVGQGAADGYTF. This chain joins TRBV25-1 and TRBJ1-2; 11 nucleotides line up with TRBD1. This CDR3 is built from 15 residues. Unmatched junction bases numbered 7, after V lost 4 bases and J lost 6 bases. Germline-derived CDR1 and CDR2 are MGHDK and SYGVNS.

The CDR3 DNA follows: TGTGCCAGCAGTACCTACGGGTCCGGGGACTATGGCTACACCTTC. Translated: CASSTYGSGDYGYTF. This chain links TRBV27 with TRBJ1-2, with D unclear. This CDR3 comprises 15 residues. V was pared by 5 bases and J by 3 bases, with 16 bases between. Germline CDR1 MNHEY, CDR2 SMNVEV (reference sequence).

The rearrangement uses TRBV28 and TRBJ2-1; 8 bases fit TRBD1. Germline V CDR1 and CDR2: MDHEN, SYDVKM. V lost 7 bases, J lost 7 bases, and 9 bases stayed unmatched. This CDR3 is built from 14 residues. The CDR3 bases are TGTGCCAGCAACCCCCAGGGGGCTCGGAATGAGCAGTTCTTC. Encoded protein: CASNPQGARNEQFF.

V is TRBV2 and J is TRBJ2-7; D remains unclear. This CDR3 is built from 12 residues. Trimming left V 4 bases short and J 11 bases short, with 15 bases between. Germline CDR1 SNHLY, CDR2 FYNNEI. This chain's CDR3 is CASSVSLLMKYF. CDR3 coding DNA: TGTGCCAGCAGTGTATCGTTACTAATGAAGTACTTC.

CDR3 DNA sequence: TGTGCCAGCAGTGCCTCCCCAGGGGGAGAGACCCAGTACTTC. Translating gives CASSASPGGETQYF. The gene calls are TRBV27 and TRBJ2-5, with TRBD1 identical over 7 bases. Germline lookup yields CDR1 MNHEY and CDR2 SMNVEV (reference sequence). The CDR3 extends over 14 amino acids. The J segment lost 4 bases and the V segment lost 5 bases, leaving 7 bases of the junction unmatched.

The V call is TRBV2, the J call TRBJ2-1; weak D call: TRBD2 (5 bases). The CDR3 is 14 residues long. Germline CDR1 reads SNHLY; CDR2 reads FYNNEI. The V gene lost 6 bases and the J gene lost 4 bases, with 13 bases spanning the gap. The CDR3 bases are TGTGCCAGCAGCACCACGACGGGGTACAATGAGCAGTTCTTC. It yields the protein CASSTTTGYNEQFF. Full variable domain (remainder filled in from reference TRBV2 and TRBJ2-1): EPEVTQTPSHQVTQMGQEVILRCVPISNHLYFYWYRQILGQKVEFLVSFYNNEISEKSEIFDDQFSVERPDGSNFTLKIRSTKLEDSAMYFCASSTTTGYNEQFFGPGTRLTVL.

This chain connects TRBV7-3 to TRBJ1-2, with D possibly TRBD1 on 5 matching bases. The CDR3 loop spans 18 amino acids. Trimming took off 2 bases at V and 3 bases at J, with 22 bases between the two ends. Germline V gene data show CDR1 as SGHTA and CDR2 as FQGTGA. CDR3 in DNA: TGTGCCAGCAGCTTATACGGCAGGGAACGATTAAACTACTATGGCTACACCTTC. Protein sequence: CASSLYGRERLNYYGYTF. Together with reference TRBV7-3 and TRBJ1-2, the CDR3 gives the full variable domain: GAGVSQTPSNKVTEKGKYVELRCDPISGHTALYWYRQSLGQGPEFLIYFQGTGAADDSGLPNDRFFAVRPEGSVSTLKIQRTERGDSAVYLCASSLYGRERLNYYGYTFGSGTRLTVV.